This T cell receptor beta chain emerged from a study of blood T cell repertoires in COVID-19. Study as a whole: The study drew acute and convalescent COVID-19 samples from the United States, Italy and Spain.

Data came from immunoSEQ multiplex PCR; TCRdb stores just in-frame clones and leaves some out. Of about 300,000 clones in the sample, 80% to 90% were seen once. Seattle cases were enrolled at active infection and followed longitudinally. The length of the CDR3 is 15 residues. V lost 0 bases, J lost 3 bases, and 12 bases lay in between. Germline CDR1 SGHRS, CDR2 YFSETQ. The origin of this receptor is a woman between 50 and 59 years old with COVID-19, enrolled during active disease. This chain links TRBV5-1 with TRBJ1-2; tentative D call: TRBD1 (6 bases). Sequencing was carried out using peripheral blood. The CDR3 reads CASSLGRTEDYGYTF. The CDR3, as DNA: TGCGCCAGCAGCTTGGGCCGGACAGAGGACTATGGCTACACCTTC.